Listed below are T cell receptor beta chains from one sample, sequenced in a study of a mutant IDH1 vaccine in newly diagnosed glioma. What these receptors recognize is not known. The assay was immunoSEQ multiplex PCR, and TCRdb's table has in-frame clones only and misses some. The sample holds approximately 66,000 clones; 84% are singletons and the top ten take about 14%. The sample was PBMCs, taken from a glioma patient whose treatment included an IDH1 peptide vaccine. The source of these receptors is a man between 18 and 29 years old with glioma. The CDR3 runs from the conserved cysteine through the conserved F or W. Fields, in order: V gene, clone size, D gene, J gene, CDR3 DNA, CDR3 protein. A D gene is named only where the DNA matches it firmly. Expanded clones get a size class; other rows say once, few or many, or leave the size out.

TRBV19	once	NA	TRBJ1-3	TGTGCCAGTAGTATTGGGGAGCAGGTCGGAAACACCATATATTTT	CASSIGEQVGNTIYF
TRBV7-9	NA	TRBD2	TRBJ2-2	TGTGCCAGCCCCCGGGAGGGCGGAAAGAACACCGGGGAGCTGTTTTTT	CASPREGGKNTGELFF
TRBV7-9	NA	TRBD2	TRBJ2-7	TGTGCCAGCAGCCCGTCGGGGGCGGGACTAGCGGGATCCGAGCAGTACTTC	CASSPSGAGLAGSEQYF
TRBV13	NA	NA	TRBJ2-3	TGTGCCAGCAGCTTAGACCCGTCGAGCACAGATACGCAGTATTTT	CASSLDPSSTDTQYF
TRBV4-3	NA	TRBD1	TRBJ1-5	TGCGCCAGCAGCCCGACGACAGGGCGGGATCAGCCCCAGCATTTT	CASSPTTGRDQPQHF
TRBV7-9	NA	NA	TRBJ1-1	TGTGCCTACGGCGCTTTTGGGGGGGGTATGAACACTGAAGCTTTCTTT	CAYGAFGGGMNTEAFF
TRBV7-2	NA	NA	TRBJ2-7	TGTGCCAGTGGGGGAGACGGAGGCGAGCAGTACTTC	CASGGDGGEQYF
TRBV30	NA	NA	TRBJ1-4	TGTGCCTGGAGCACGGGACGATGGCTGTTTTTT	CAWSTGRWLFF
TRBV7-2	NA	NA	TRBJ2-7	TGTGCCAGCAGGTATCTGACCGAGCAGTACTTC	CASRYLTEQYF
TRBV2	NA	NA	TRBJ2-2	TGTGCCAGCACCCGACCCGGGGAGCTGTTTTTT	CASTRPGELFF
TRBV9	NA	TRBD2	TRBJ2-3	TGTGCCAGCAGCGTAGCGGGGGGAAGCACAGATACGCAGTATTTT	CASSVAGGSTDTQYF
TRBV11-2	NA	NA	TRBJ2-2	TGTGCCAGCAGCGTGACGAACACCGGGGAGCTGTTTTTT	CASSVTNTGELFF
TRBV5-1	NA	TRBD1	TRBJ2-1	TGCGCCAGCAGCTTCGGGACAGGGAACAATGAGCAGTTCTTC	CASSFGTGNNEQFF
TRBV19	NA	NA	TRBJ2-5	TGTGCCAGTAGTGCACATCTAGGGTTGGGGGGAGAGACCCAGTACTTC	CASSAHLGLGGETQYF
TRBV19	once	NA	TRBJ1-1	TGTGCCAGTAGTATTAATGGGGTAAACACTGAAGCTTTCTTT	CASSINGVNTEAFF
TRBV18	NA	NA	TRBJ1-6	TGTGCCAGCTCACCACGGCCCCATTCACCCCTCCACTTT	CASSPRPHSPLHF
TRBV5-1	NA	TRBD2	TRBJ2-3	TGCGCCAGCGGCCGAAACGGGGGGGCCGCAGATACGCAGTATTTT	CASGRNGGAADTQYF
TRBV19	once	TRBD1	TRBJ1-1	TGTGCCAGCCACAGGGGTGGGATCGGAGAAGCTTTCTTT	CASHRGGIGEAFF
TRBV6-4	NA	TRBD2	TRBJ2-2	TGTGCCAGCAGTGAAGGACTAGCGGGGATAACCGGGGAGCTGTTTTTT	CASSEGLAGITGELFF
TRBV5-1	NA	NA	TRBJ2-3	TGCGCCAGCAGCGTAAGGACAGCACCGACAGATACGCAGTATTTT	CASSVRTAPTDTQYF
TRBV6-1	NA	NA	TRBJ2-2	TGTGCCAGCAGGGGACTCCCAACACCCGGGGAGCTGTTTTTT	CASRGLPTPGELFF
TRBV4-3	once	TRBD1	TRBJ2-1	TGCGCCAGCAGCCAACGGATCGCAGGGGGCTTATCTAATGAGCAGTTCTTC	CASSQRIAGGLSNEQFF
TRBV18	few	TRBD1	TRBJ1-5	TGTGCCAGCTCACCAGGGACAGACCGCAATCAGCCCCAGCATTTT	CASSPGTDRNQPQHF
TRBV9	once	NA	TRBJ1-3	TGTGCCAGCAGCGTAGGCGTCCCGGGAAACACCATATATTTT	CASSVGVPGNTIYF
TRBV25-1	NA	NA	TRBJ2-3	TGTGCCAGCAGTGAACTCGGGAGCGGAGTTTTTTCAGATACGCAGTATTTT	CASSELGSGVFSDTQYF
TRBV7-8	NA	NA	TRBJ1-1	TGTGCCAGCAGCTTAGTTGGACAGCCCAAGAACACTGAAGCTTTCTTT	CASSLVGQPKNTEAFF
TRBV6-5	few	NA	TRBJ2-2	TGTGCCAGCAGTTACTGGGAAGGAACCGGGGAGCTGTTTTTT	CASSYWEGTGELFF
TRBV5-1	NA	NA	TRBJ2-5	TGCGCCAGCAGCTTGCCCCGGTCCAGGCCGCAAGAGACCCAGTACTTC	CASSLPRSRPQETQYF
TRBV7-6	NA	NA	TRBJ1-2	TGTGCCAGCAGCTCGGAAGGGGGGAACTATGGCTACACCTTC	CASSSEGGNYGYTF
TRBV15	NA	NA	TRBJ2-2	TGTGCCACCAGCACACGGACAGTTACCGGGGAGCTGTTTTTT	CATSTRTVTGELFF
TRBV18	few	NA	TRBJ1-1	TGTGCCAGCTCGCGTCAGAAGAACACTGAAGCTTTCTTT	CASSRQKNTEAFF
TRBV4-2	NA	NA	TRBJ2-2	TGTGCCAGCAGACGGGGCCCGAACACCGGGGAGCTGTTTTTT	CASRRGPNTGELFF
TRBV29-1	NA	TRBD1	TRBJ2-7	TGCAGCGTCGCCGGGACAGGGAAGCGGAGCGTCGAGCAGTACTTC	CSVAGTGKRSVEQYF
TRBV5-1	NA	TRBD2	TRBJ2-7	TGCGCCAGCAGCACGGGACTAGCGGGGGGGATTTCCTACGAGCAGTACTTC	CASSTGLAGGISYEQYF
TRBV28	NA	NA	TRBJ2-7	TGTGCCAGCAGTTTAAGAGGCGAGCAGTACTTC	CASSLRGEQYF
TRBV28	NA	NA	TRBJ2-3	TGTGCCAGCAGTCGGGGGTCACAGGGAAGCACAGATACGCAGTATTTT	CASSRGSQGSTDTQYF
TRBV2	NA	NA	TRBJ2-1	TGTGCCAGCAGTGAGGGGGAGCTGGGGCCCTACAATGAGCAGTTCTTC	CASSEGELGPYNEQFF
TRBV7-8	NA	NA	TRBJ1-1	TGTGCCAGCAGCTTAGCCAGCCAGAACACTGAAGCTTTCTTT	CASSLASQNTEAFF
TRBV19	NA	NA	TRBJ1-2	TGTGCCAGTAGTACAAAAAACGGTGGGTACTATGGCTACACCTTC	CASSTKNGGYYGYTF
TRBV6-5	NA	NA	TRBJ1-2	TGTGCCAGCAGTTACTGGGGGATCGGAAGGGATGATGGCTACACCTTC	CASSYWGIGRDDGYTF